This entry describes one T cell receptor beta chain. This specimen belongs to a study of control samples from healthy donors and cancer patients. Clones were sequenced by immunoSEQ multiplex PCR, and TCRdb holds only the in-frame ones, with some missing. The sample records over 200,000 clones, over 75% being singletons. Germline values: CDR1 SQVTM, CDR2 ANQGSEA. Trimming cost V 5 bases and J 1 base, with 11 bases left between them. The CDR3 sequence is 14 residues long. The sample was PBMCs. This receptor was taken from a woman aged 60 to 75 with lung cancer. The V and J genes are TRBV29-1 and TRBJ1-4; no definite D call. CDR3 in amino acids: CSVPFDGTNEKLFF. CDR3 nucleotides: TGCAGCGTTCCGTTCGATGGAACTAATGAAAAACTGTTTTTT. Combining the CDR3 with reference TRBV29-1 and TRBJ1-4 gives the whole variable domain SAVISQKPSRDICQRGTSLTIQCQVDSQVTMMFWYRQQPGQSLTLIATANQGSEATYESGFVIDKFPISRPNLTFSTLTVSNMSPEDSSIYLCSVPFDGTNEKLFFGSGTQLSVL.